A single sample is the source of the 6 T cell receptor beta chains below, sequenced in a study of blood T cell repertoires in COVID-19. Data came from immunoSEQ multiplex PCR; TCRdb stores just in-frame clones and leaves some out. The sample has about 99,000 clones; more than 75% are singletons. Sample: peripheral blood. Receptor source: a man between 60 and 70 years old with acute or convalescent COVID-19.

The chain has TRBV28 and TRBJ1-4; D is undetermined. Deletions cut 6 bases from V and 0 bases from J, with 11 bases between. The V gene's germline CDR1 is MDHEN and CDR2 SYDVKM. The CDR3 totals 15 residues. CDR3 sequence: CASRSAPATNEKLFF. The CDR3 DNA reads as TGTGCCAGCAGGTCCGCTCCGGCAACTAATGAAAAACTGTTTTTT.

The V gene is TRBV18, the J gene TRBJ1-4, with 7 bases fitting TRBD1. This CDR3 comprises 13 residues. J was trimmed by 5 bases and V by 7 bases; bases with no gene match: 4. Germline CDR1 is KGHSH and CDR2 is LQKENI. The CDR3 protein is CASYRDRNEKLFF. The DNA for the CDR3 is TGTGCCAGCTACCGGGACAGAAATGAAAAACTGTTTTTT.

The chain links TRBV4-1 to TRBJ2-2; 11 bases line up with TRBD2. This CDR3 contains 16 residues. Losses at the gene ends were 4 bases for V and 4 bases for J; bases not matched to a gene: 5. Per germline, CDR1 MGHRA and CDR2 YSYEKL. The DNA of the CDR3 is TGCGCCAGCAGCCTAACTAGCGGGAGTGCCACCGGGGAGCTGTTTTTT. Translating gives CASSLTSGSATGELFF.

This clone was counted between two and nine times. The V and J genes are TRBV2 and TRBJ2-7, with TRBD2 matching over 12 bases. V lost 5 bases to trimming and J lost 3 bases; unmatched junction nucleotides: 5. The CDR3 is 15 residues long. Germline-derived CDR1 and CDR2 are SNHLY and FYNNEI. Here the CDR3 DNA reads TGTGCCAGCAGTCTTAGACTAGCGGGAGACTACGAGCAGTACTTC. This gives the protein CASSLRLAGDYEQYF.

The CDR3 loop is CASSLPPASGWEDTQYF. DNA of the CDR3: TGTGCCAGCAGCTTACCCCCGGCTAGCGGATGGGAAGATACGCAGTATTTT. V and J are TRBV7-9 and TRBJ2-3; 7 nucleotides match TRBD2. Germline assignment: CDR1 SEHNR and CDR2 FQNEAQ (reference sequence). CDR3 length: 17 residues. The trim removed 2 bases at V and 5 bases at J, leaving 13 bases unmatched.

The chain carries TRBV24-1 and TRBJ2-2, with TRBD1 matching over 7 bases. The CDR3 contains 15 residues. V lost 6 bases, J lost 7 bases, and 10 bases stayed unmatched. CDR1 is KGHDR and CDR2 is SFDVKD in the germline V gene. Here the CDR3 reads CATSPHDRVDGELFF. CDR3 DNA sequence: TGTGCCACCAGTCCACATGACAGGGTGGACGGGGAGCTGTTTTTT.